Presented here are 31 T cell receptor beta chains from one specimen sequenced in a study of T cells after yellow fever vaccination. TCRdb analysed the 5' RACE reads with MiXCR anew, one entry per CDR3 protein. The sample lists roughly 340,000 distinct CDR3 sequences, about 4% occurring once. This sample comprised PBMCs, obtained 5 days after the yellow fever booster vaccination. The receptors derive from a young man who received the YFV17D yellow fever vaccine.

This clonotype showed up just a few times. The chain links TRBV5-1 to TRBJ1-4; D is perhaps TRBD1 (6 bases). This CDR3 comprises 18 residues. The V and J ends lost 4 bases and 5 bases respectively, with 24 bases between them. Germline CDR1 is SGHRS and CDR2 is YFSETQ. The CDR3 bases are TGCGCCAGCAGCGGAAACCCTCCGGGAGGGGGACTCAATGAAAAACTGTTTTTT. This translates into CASSGNPPGGGLNEKLFF.

This clonotype was detected a few times. The chain combines TRBV6-6 with TRBJ2-5, with D tentatively TRBD2 (6 bases). The CDR3 loop spans 14 amino acids. The V and J ends lost 2 bases and 9 bases respectively, with 16 bases between them. CDR1 is MNHNY and CDR2 is SVGAGI in the germline V gene (reference sequence). The CDR3 sequence is CASSYAGTSGAQYF. CDR3 bases: TGTGCCAGCAGTTACGCCGGGACTTCGGGCGCCCAGTACTTC.

CDR3 sequence: CASSFGTDSYNEQFF. CDR3 DNA sequence: TGTGCCAGCAGCTTTGGTACTGACTCCTACAATGAGCAGTTCTTC. V is TRBV7-9 and J is TRBJ2-1; D unclear. Germline V gives CDR1 SEHNR, CDR2 FQNEAQ (reference sequence). The V and J ends lost 3 bases and 0 bases respectively, with 9 bases between them. This CDR3 is built from 15 residues.

The chain combines TRBV7-2 with TRBJ1-4, with a tentative D call TRBD1 (6 bases). Germline V gene data show CDR1 as SGHTA and CDR2 as FQGNSA. V dropped 3 bases and J dropped 8 bases, with 13 bases sitting between them. The CDR3 covers 14 residues. The DNA of the CDR3 is TGTGCCAGCAGCTTTGCCGGGGGCGGGGAAAAACTGTTTTTT. The encoded protein is CASSFAGGGEKLFF. The whole variable domain, filled in from reference TRBV7-2 and TRBJ1-4, reads GAGVSQSPSNKVTEKGKDVELRCDPISGHTALYWYRQSLGQGLEFLIYFQGNSAPDKSGLPSDRFSAERTGGSVSTLTIQRTQQEDSAVYLCASSFAGGGEKLFFGSGTQLSVL.

A few counts support this clonotype. The rearrangement joins TRBV9 to TRBJ2-5, with 7 bases that match TRBD1. Per the germline V gene, CDR1 is SGDLS and CDR2 is YYNGEE. Trimming took 3 bases from V and 5 from J; bases not matched to a gene: 10. This CDR3 is built from 15 residues. CDR3 residues: CASSADTGARETQYF. The CDR3 DNA is TGTGCCAGCAGCGCAGACACAGGGGCAAGGGAGACCCAGTACTTC.

This clonotype has only a few counts. The chain carries TRBV7-9 and TRBJ1-1; D remains ambiguous. This CDR3 spans 13 amino acids. The V end lost 5 bases, the J end lost 5 bases, and 12 bases lay between the germline ends. CDR1 and CDR2 from the germline V gene are SEHNR and FQNEAQ (reference sequence). This chain's CDR3 is CASSGQEETEAFF. CDR3 DNA: TGTGCCAGCAGCGGGCAGGAGGAAACTGAAGCTTTCTTT.

CDR3 coding DNA: TGTGCCAGCAGCGACAGGGGCACTGGGGCCAACGTCCTGACTTTC. This encodes CASSDRGTGANVLTF. J is TRBJ2-6 and V is TRBV5-5, with 8 bases matching TRBD1. Germline V gene sequence: CDR1 SGHKS, CDR2 YYEKEE (reference sequence). The CDR3 totals 15 residues. With 4 bases clipped from V and 2 bases from J, the junction kept 2 bases outside the gene matches. Supplemented by reference TRBV5-5 and TRBJ2-6, the full variable domain reads DAGVTQSPTHLIKTRGQQVTLRCSPISGHKSVSWYQQVLGQGPQFIFQYYEKEERGRGNFPDRFSARQFPNYSSELNVNALLLGDSALYLCASSDRGTGANVLTFGAGSRLTVL.

The table lists this clonotype with many counts. The CDR3, as DNA: TGCGCCAGCAGCCAATCGGCATCGAGGGGCTACACCTTC. It is translated as CASSQSASRGYTF. The chain links TRBV4-1 to TRBJ1-2; D unresolved. V dropped 2 bases and J dropped 8 bases, with 12 bases sitting between them. The CDR3 is 13 amino acids. In germline, CDR1 is MGHRA, CDR2 YSYEKL.

There are many counts of this clonotype. This chain uses TRBV12-3 or TRBV12-4 with TRBJ2-1, with TRBD1 matching over 8 bases. Trimming at V came to 9 bases and at J to 3 bases, leaving 4 bases not matched to a gene. There are 13 residues in the CDR3. CDR3 coding DNA: TGTGCCAGTAGGACAGGGTTCTACAATGAGCAGTTCTTC. This translates into CASRTGFYNEQFF.

This clonotype came up a few times. V is TRBV6-5 and J is TRBJ2-1; TRBD2 agrees at 11 bases. CDR1 is MNHEY and CDR2 is SVGAGI in the germline V gene. J lost 13 bases, V lost 2 bases, and 7 bases had no gene match. CDR3 length equals 14 residues. This chain's CDR3 is CASSYALAGVDQFF. The DNA for the CDR3 is TGTGCCAGCAGTTACGCACTAGCGGGGGTCGATCAGTTCTTC.

This clonotype showed up many times. The V and J genes are TRBV7-2 and TRBJ1-6; D gene unclear. CDR1 is SGHTA and CDR2 is FQGNSA in the germline V gene. The CDR3 spans 16 residues. V shed 2 bases and J shed 6 bases, with 14 bases lying between them. CDR3 residues: CASSLRGLGTNSPLHF. The CDR3, as DNA: TGTGCCAGCAGCTTAAGAGGGTTGGGAACTAATTCACCCCTCCACTTT. Full variable domain (rest looked up from reference TRBV7-2 and TRBJ1-6): GAGVSQSPSNKVTEKGKDVELRCDPISGHTALYWYRQSLGQGLEFLIYFQGNSAPDKSGLPSDRFSAERTGGSVSTLTIQRTQQEDSAVYLCASSLRGLGTNSPLHFGNGTRLTVT.

This clonotype was observed at least ten times. V gene TRBV4-3 combines with J gene TRBJ2-5; 12 nucleotides agree with TRBD2. The CDR3 totals 15 residues. Per germline, CDR1 LGHNA and CDR2 YSLEER. The J segment lost 5 bases and the V segment lost 2 bases, leaving 3 bases of the junction unmatched. The CDR3: CASSQLAGGLETQYF. The CDR3 DNA follows: TGCGCCAGCAGCCAACTAGCGGGGGGGCTGGAGACCCAGTACTTC.

In its sample, this clonotype was seen many times. The chain is built from TRBV5-6 and TRBJ2-1, with TRBD2 matching over 11 bases. Germline V gene data show CDR1 as SGHDT and CDR2 as YYEEEE. Trimming took 7 bases from V and 5 from J; bases not matched to a gene: 5. CDR3 length: 14 residues. This CDR3 reads CASLRLAGNNEQFF. The CDR3 nucleotides read TGTGCCAGCCTCAGACTAGCGGGGAACAATGAGCAGTTCTTC.

The chain employs TRBV6-1 and TRBJ1-1; D possibly corresponds to TRBD1 (6 bases). The CDR3 has 14 residues. V dropped 6 bases and J dropped 0 bases, with 11 bases sitting between them. Germline lookup yields CDR1 MNHNS and CDR2 SASEGT. The CDR3 loop is CASRGGPLNTEAFF. The CDR3 nucleotides are TGTGCCAGCAGGGGGGGGCCGCTGAACACTGAAGCTTTCTTT.

This clonotype was recorded many times. The V call is TRBV5-1, the J call TRBJ1-1; D unclear. V lost 1 base, J lost 3 bases, and 7 bases lay in between. This CDR3 contains 13 residues. CDR1 is SGHRS and CDR2 is YFSETQ in the germline V gene. The DNA of the CDR3 is TGCGCCAGCAGCTTGTCACAGTACACTGAAGCTTTCTTT. Translation gives CASSLSQYTEAFF. Full variable domain (outside the CDR3, taken from reference TRBV5-1 and TRBJ1-1): KAGVTQTPRYLIKTRGQQVTLSCSPISGHRSVSWYQQTPGQGLQFLFEYFSETQRNKGNFPGRFSGRQFSNSRSEMNVSTLELGDSALYLCASSLSQYTEAFFGQGTRLTVV.

A few counts support this clonotype. In DNA form, the CDR3 reads TGCAGTGCTAGACTCCCCCTATCCTACGAGCAGTACTTC. Translating gives CSARLPLSYEQYF. This chain uses TRBV20-1 with TRBJ2-7; no clear D gene. Germline V gene sequence: CDR1 DFQATT, CDR2 SNEGSKA (reference sequence). The CDR3 consists of 13 residues. The V end lost 2 bases, the J end lost 1 base, and 9 bases lay between the germline ends.

At least ten counts were recorded for this clonotype. The V gene is TRBV15, the J gene TRBJ2-2; no clear D. V shed 0 bases and J shed 6 bases, with 8 bases lying between them. Germline V gene data show CDR1 as LNHNV and CDR2 as YYDKDF (reference sequence). The CDR3 sequence is 14 residues long. The CDR3 here is CATSRDRMAGELFF. The CDR3 DNA follows: TGTGCCACCAGCAGAGATCGAATGGCCGGGGAGCTGTTTTTT.

This clonotype occurred a few times. The chain has TRBV3-1 and TRBJ1-2; D unclear. CDR1 LGHDT and CDR2 YNNKEL come from the germline V gene (reference sequence). Trimming removed 2 bases from V and 8 bases from J, with 15 bases in between. CDR3 length: 14 residues. Here the CDR3 reads CASSQHATGRGYTF. The CDR3 bases are TGTGCCAGCAGCCAACACGCGACGGGCCGGGGCTACACCTTC. Combining the CDR3 with reference TRBV3-1 and TRBJ1-2 gives the whole variable domain DTAVSQTPKYLVTQMGNDKSIKCEQNLGHDTMYWYKQDSKKFLKIMFSYNNKELIINETVPNRFSPKSPDKAHLNLHINSLELGDSAVYFCASSQHATGRGYTFGSGTRLTVV.

This clonotype was observed a few times. The chain carries TRBV2 and TRBJ2-1, with 9 bases lining up with TRBD1. This CDR3 contains 15 residues. The J segment lost 6 bases and the V segment lost 7 bases, leaving 10 bases of the junction unmatched. Germline V CDR1 and CDR2: SNHLY, FYNNEI. DNA for the CDR3: TGTGCCAGCACTGCGACAGGGGGTGTTGGCAATGAGCAGTTCTTC. Amino acids: CASTATGGVGNEQFF.

This sequence joins TRBV6-2 or TRBV6-3 and TRBJ2-1; D possibly matches TRBD1 or TRBD2 (5 bases each). The CDR3 loop spans 14 amino acids. Germline CDR1 is MNHEY and CDR2 is SVGEGT. V was pared by 7 bases and J by 9 bases, with 19 bases between. CDR3 sequence reads: CASTQGTGAGEQFF. CDR3 coding DNA: TGTGCCAGCACCCAGGGAACCGGGGCGGGTGAGCAGTTCTTC.

The gene calls are TRBV19 and TRBJ1-2, with D unclear. The germline V and J ends were trimmed by 6 bases and 0 bases, with 5 bases remaining between them. Germline loops: CDR1 LNHDA, CDR2 SQIVND (reference sequence). This CDR3 spans 12 amino acids. The CDR3: CASRGANYGYTF. The CDR3 nucleotides are TGTGCCAGTAGAGGAGCTAACTATGGCTACACCTTC.

This chain joins TRBV13 and TRBJ2-2, with TRBD1 as a possible D gene (6 bases). The CDR3 loop spans 14 amino acids. V was cut by 5 bases and J by 4 bases, with 11 bases left in between. The V gene's germline CDR1 is PRHDT and CDR2 FYEKMQ (reference sequence). CDR3: CASSRGSLTGELFF. CDR3 DNA sequence: TGTGCCAGCAGCAGGGGGTCACTCACCGGGGAGCTGTTTTTT.

This clonotype has ten or more counts. The rearrangement uses TRBV6-2 or TRBV6-3 and TRBJ1-5; the match to TRBD1 covers 10 bases. Per germline, CDR1 MNHEY and CDR2 SVGEGT. The CDR3 consists of 16 residues. Unmatched junction bases numbered 7, after V lost 4 bases and J lost 4 bases. The DNA of the CDR3 is TGTGCCAGCAGTTCCCTGGACAGGGGGGATAATCAGCCCCAGCATTTT. This codes for CASSSLDRGDNQPQHF.

This clonotype showed up many times. The gene calls are TRBV4-1 and TRBJ2-3; D possibly uses TRBD1 or TRBD2 (6 bases each). This CDR3 contains 15 residues. With 0 bases removed from V and 4 bases from J, the gap between germline ends came to 11 bases. Germline V gene sequence: CDR1 MGHRA, CDR2 YSYEKL. The CDR3 loop reads CASSQDWGAPDTQYF. The CDR3 bases are TGCGCCAGCAGCCAAGATTGGGGGGCCCCAGATACGCAGTATTTT.

The chain is built from TRBV5-5 and TRBJ2-7; 8 nucleotides agree with TRBD2. The CDR3 consists of 14 residues. The junction had 6 bases not matched to a gene; V was cut back by 4 bases and J by 3 bases. Per the germline V gene, CDR1 is SGHKS and CDR2 is YYEKEE (reference sequence). The CDR3 region is CASSPGGRIYEQYV. The CDR3 DNA is TGTGCCAGCAGCCCGGGGGGGCGTATCTACGAGCAGTACGTC.

This clonotype has ten or more counts. The chain uses TRBV20-1 and TRBJ2-3, with D possibly being TRBD1 or TRBD2 (6 bases each). This CDR3 contains 13 residues. Looked up from germline, CDR1 is DFQATT and CDR2 is SNEGSKA (reference sequence). V lost 3 bases and J 4 bases, leaving 11 bases between the germline ends. The CDR3 DNA reads TGCAGTGCTAGCCTAGGGGGGCCAGATACGCAGTATTTT. Amino acids: CSASLGGPDTQYF.

The table lists this clonotype with a few counts. J is TRBJ2-7 and V is TRBV2; D remains unclear. From germline, CDR1 is SNHLY and CDR2 FYNNEI. This CDR3 is built from 14 residues. Trimming left V 6 bases short and J 2 bases short, with 14 bases between. The CDR3, as DNA: TGTGCCAGCAGGATTAGGGCGCCGGCCTACGAGCAGTACTTC. Translation: CASRIRAPAYEQYF.

This clonotype was found a few times. This chain uses TRBV20-1 with TRBJ2-3, with D hard to call. Trimming removed 3 bases at V and 3 bases at J, with 4 bases between. This CDR3 is 11 amino acids long. The germline gives CDR1 DFQATT, CDR2 SNEGSKA (reference sequence). The CDR3 DNA follows: TGCAGTGCTAGGAATACAGATACGCAGTATTTT. Its protein product is CSARNTDTQYF.

V gene TRBV7-2 combines with J gene TRBJ2-7; TRBD1 matches 7 bases. CDR3 length: 15 residues. V lost 0 bases, J lost 2 bases, and 4 bases stayed unmatched. Germline CDR1 reads SGHTA; CDR2 reads FQGNSA. The CDR3 region is CASSLARDRAYEQYF. CDR3 DNA sequence: TGTGCCAGCAGCTTAGCCCGGGACAGAGCCTACGAGCAGTACTTC.

This clonotype occurred many times. The V call is TRBV7-9, the J call TRBJ1-1; D might be TRBD1 (5 bases). Trimming took off 5 bases at V and 6 bases at J, with 19 bases between the two ends. The germline V gene has CDR1 SEHNR and CDR2 FQNEAQ (reference sequence). The length of the CDR3 is 15 residues. The CDR3 protein is CASSPMGRTHPEAFF. In DNA, the CDR3 is TGTGCCAGCAGCCCTATGGGACGAACCCATCCTGAAGCTTTCTTT. Full variable domain (missing parts from reference TRBV7-9 and TRBJ1-1): DTGVSQNPRHKITKRGQNVTFRCDPISEHNRLYWYRQTLGQGPEFLTYFQNEAQLEKSRLLSDRFSAERPKGSFSTLEIQRTEQGDSAMYLCASSPMGRTHPEAFFGQGTRLTVV.

The chain recombines TRBV3-2 with TRBJ2-7; the table's D gene call, TRBD1, was not cross checked with the DNA. TRBV3-2 is an annotated pseudogene. The CDR3 has 13 residues. The CDR3 nucleotides read TGTGCCTGCAGCCCAGCCCCTCGCTACAGGAGCTCGGTC. Protein sequence: CACSPAPRYRSSV.